These T cell receptor beta chains were read from a single sample in a study of blood T cell repertoires in COVID-19. Method: immunoSEQ multiplex PCR; TCRdb's copy keeps in-frame clones and lacks some. The sample holds 120,000 to 150,000 clones, 88% seen once. Sequenced material: peripheral blood. These receptor sequences come from a human donor in a cohort sampled during active COVID-19. Each CDR3 is given with its conserved first and last residue. Fields, in order: D gene, clone size, J gene, V gene, CDR3 protein, CDR3 DNA. D genes are given only for firm matches. Size is stated for part of the rows, as once, few or many counts, or as a class when the clone is expanded.

-	-	TRBJ2-5	TRBV3-1/TRBV3-2	CASSQDSDWFAQYF	TGTGCCAGCAGCCAAGATTCGGACTGGTTCGCCCAGTACTTC
TRBD1	-	TRBJ1-5	TRBV7-8	CASSRTGTGGSGSNQPQHF	TGTGCCAGCAGCCGGACCGGGACAGGGGGCTCGGGCAGCAATCAGCCCCAGCATTTT
TRBD1	few	TRBJ1-2	TRBV7-9	CAIDTGAYGYTF	TGTGCCATCGATACAGGGGCTTATGGCTACACCTTC
TRBD1	-	TRBJ1-2	TRBV24-1	CATSDRDRGNGYTF	TGTGCCACCAGTGATCGGGACAGGGGAAATGGCTACACCTTC
TRBD1	-	TRBJ1-4	TRBV27	CASRETGGDEKLFF	TGTGCCAGCAGAGAGACAGGGGGTGACGAAAAACTGTTTTTT
-	-	TRBJ2-1	TRBV15	CATSRDVALGRNEQFF	TGTGCCACCAGCAGAGATGTTGCTTTAGGGAGGAATGAGCAGTTCTTC
TRBD1	-	TRBJ2-1	TRBV30	CAFRDRGLVEQFF	TGTGCCTTTAGGGACAGGGGGCTGGTTGAGCAGTTCTTC
-	-	TRBJ2-7	TRBV2	CASSEYGDYEQYF	TGTGCCAGCAGTGAATATGGAGACTACGAGCAGTACTTC
TRBD1	-	TRBJ1-4	TRBV4-3	CASSQAVRDSTGGEKLFF	TGCGCCAGCAGCCAAGCAGTAAGAGACTCGACAGGGGGAGAAAAACTGTTTTTT
TRBD1	-	TRBJ1-6	TRBV4-1	CASSPGFRDSNSPLHF	TGCGCCAGCAGCCCAGGATTCCGGGACAGCAATTCACCCCTCCACTTT
-	-	TRBJ2-5	TRBV5-1	CASSPEGSGRTQYF	TGCGCCAGCAGCCCTGAGGGTTCTGGTAGGACCCAGTACTTC
-	-	TRBJ2-6	TRBV18	CASSIRGSSGANVLTF	TGTGCCAGCTCAATCAGGGGCAGCTCTGGGGCCAACGTCCTGACTTTC
-	-	TRBJ2-1	TRBV7-2	CASSPRGRGNEQFF	TGTGCCAGCAGCCCTAGGGGGCGGGGCAATGAGCAGTTCTTC
TRBD1	-	TRBJ1-2	TRBV20-1	CSASYRDRDHSGYTF	TGCAGTGCTAGTTACCGGGACAGGGACCACTCCGGCTACACCTTC
TRBD2	few	TRBJ2-5	TRBV27	CATSSSSGQETQYF	TGTGCCACCTCCTCCTCTAGCGGACAAGAGACCCAGTACTTC
TRBD1	-	TRBJ1-5	TRBV27	CASGTEAYSNQPQHF	TGTGCCAGCGGGACAGAGGCCTATAGCAATCAGCCCCAGCATTTT
-	-	TRBJ2-1	TRBV4-3	CASSPSGVYNEQFF	TGCGCCAGCAGCCCCTCGGGAGTCTACAATGAGCAGTTCTTC
-	-	TRBJ2-6	TRBV19	CASRTPGTGANVLTF	TGTGCCAGTAGAACCCCAGGGACTGGGGCCAACGTCCTGACTTTC
-	-	TRBJ2-3	TRBV5-1	CASSPGGGGYTDTQYF	TGCGCCAGCAGCCCCGGGGGCGGGGGATACACAGATACGCAGTATTTT
TRBD1	-	TRBJ2-6	TRBV28	CASSRPGTGVLGGSSGANVLTF	TGTGCCAGCAGTCGACCAGGGACAGGGGTTCTCGGCGGTAGCTCTGGGGCCAACGTCCTGACTTTC
TRBD1	-	TRBJ1-3	TRBV3-1/TRBV3-2	CASSNDRGPGNTIYF	TGTGCCAGCAGCAACGACAGGGGGCCTGGAAACACCATATATTTT
-	-	TRBJ1-5	TRBV6-5	CASSYSPGINQPQHF	TGTGCCAGCAGTTACTCGCCAGGGATCAATCAGCCCCAGCATTTT
TRBD1	-	TRBJ1-4	TRBV28	CASSSPGQVNEKLFF	TGTGCCAGCAGTAGCCCGGGACAGGTTAATGAAAAACTGTTTTTT
-	-	TRBJ2-2	TRBV11-3	CASSFRSTTNTGELFF	TGTGCCAGCAGCTTCAGGTCTACCACAAACACCGGGGAGCTGTTTTTT
-	once	TRBJ1-3	TRBV7-2	CASSTRHSRGSGNTIYF	TGTGCCAGCAGCACGCGACACTCCCGGGGCTCTGGAAACACCATATATTTT
-	-	TRBJ2-7	TRBV6-1	CASSEEASESYEQYF	TGTGCCAGCAGTGAAGAGGCTAGCGAGAGCTACGAGCAGTACTTC
TRBD2	-	TRBJ2-3	TRBV28	CASSLMGLAGTDTQYF	TGTGCCAGCAGTTTGATGGGACTAGCTGGCACAGATACGCAGTATTTT
TRBD1	-	TRBJ2-7	TRBV3-1/TRBV3-2	CASSQVTGSYEQYF	TGTGCCAGCAGCCAAGTGACAGGGTCCTACGAGCAGTACTTC
-	-	TRBJ2-7	TRBV7-2	CASSLQGRQVGFLYEQYF	TGTGCCAGCAGCTTACAGGGCCGTCAGGTTGGTTTCCTCTACGAGCAGTACTTC
-	-	TRBJ2-3	TRBV2	CASSEGLTPYTQYF	TGTGCCAGCAGTGAAGGACTTACCCCCTATACGCAGTATTTT
TRBD2	-	TRBJ2-5	TRBV6-5	CASRWTRGDETQYF	TGTGCCAGCAGATGGACTAGGGGCGACGAGACCCAGTACTTC
-	-	TRBJ1-6	TRBV6-6	CASSDRGASSSPLHF	TGTGCCAGCAGTGACCGGGGGGCGAGTTCCTCACCCCTCCACTTT
-	-	TRBJ1-2	TRBV6-5	CASSYSGRGYNYGYTF	TGTGCCAGCAGTTACTCGGGGCGGGGATATAACTATGGCTACACCTTC
TRBD1	-	TRBJ2-7	TRBV5-4	CASSSRDRSSYEQYF	TGTGCCAGCAGCTCCCGGGACAGGAGCTCCTACGAGCAGTACTTC
-	-	TRBJ1-6	TRBV15	CATSGRVGQNSPLHF	TGTGCCACCAGCGGGAGGGTGGGTCAAAATTCACCCCTCCACTTT
-	-	TRBJ1-1	TRBV10-3	CAIAGNTEAFF	TGTGCCATCGCGGGGAACACTGAAGCTTTCTTT
TRBD1	-	TRBJ2-7	TRBV5-1	CASSTDRGPSYEQYF	TGCGCCAGCAGCACTGACAGGGGGCCCTCCTACGAGCAGTACTTC